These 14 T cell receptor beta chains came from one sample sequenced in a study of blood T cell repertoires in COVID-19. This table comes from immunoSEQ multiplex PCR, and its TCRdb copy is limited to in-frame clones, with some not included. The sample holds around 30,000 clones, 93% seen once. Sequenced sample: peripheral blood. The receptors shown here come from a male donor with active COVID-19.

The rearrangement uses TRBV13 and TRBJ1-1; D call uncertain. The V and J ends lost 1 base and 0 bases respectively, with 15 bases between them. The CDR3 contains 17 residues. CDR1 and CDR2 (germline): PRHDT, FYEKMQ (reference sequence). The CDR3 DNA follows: TGTGCCAGCAGCTTAGAAAGCTTTAGACAAATGAACACTGAAGCTTTCTTT. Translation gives CASSLESFRQMNTEAFF. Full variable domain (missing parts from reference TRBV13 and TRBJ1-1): AAGVIQSPRHLIKEKRETATLKCYPIPRHDTVYWYQQGPGQDPQFLISFYEKMQSDKGSIPDRFSAQQFSDYHSELNMSSLELGDSALYFCASSLESFRQMNTEAFFGQGTRLTVV.

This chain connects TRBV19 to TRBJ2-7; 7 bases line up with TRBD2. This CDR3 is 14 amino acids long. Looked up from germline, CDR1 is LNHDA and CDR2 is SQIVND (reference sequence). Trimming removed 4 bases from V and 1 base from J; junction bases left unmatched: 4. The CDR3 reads CASSTGLVSYEQYF. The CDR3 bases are TGTGCCAGTAGTACCGGACTAGTATCCTACGAGCAGTACTTC.

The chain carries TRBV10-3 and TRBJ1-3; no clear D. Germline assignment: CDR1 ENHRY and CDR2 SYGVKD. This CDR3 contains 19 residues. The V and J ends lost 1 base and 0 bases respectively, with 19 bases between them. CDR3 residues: CAISEFTITFALSGNTIYF. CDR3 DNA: TGTGCCATCAGTGAGTTTACCATTACTTTCGCCCTCTCTGGAAACACCATATATTTT.

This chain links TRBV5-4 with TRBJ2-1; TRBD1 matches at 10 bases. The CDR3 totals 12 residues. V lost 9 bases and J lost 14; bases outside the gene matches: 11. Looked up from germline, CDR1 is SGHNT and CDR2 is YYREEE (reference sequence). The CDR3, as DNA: TGTGCCATCCCGGGACAGGGGAAATTAAAGTTCTTC. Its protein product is CAIPGQGKLKFF.

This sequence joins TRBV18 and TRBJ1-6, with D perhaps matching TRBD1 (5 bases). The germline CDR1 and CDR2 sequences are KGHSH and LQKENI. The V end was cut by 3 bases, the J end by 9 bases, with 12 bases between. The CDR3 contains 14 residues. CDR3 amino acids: CASSPQGLGSPLHF. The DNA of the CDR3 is TGTGCCAGCTCACCCCAGGGTTTGGGTTCACCCCTCCACTTT.

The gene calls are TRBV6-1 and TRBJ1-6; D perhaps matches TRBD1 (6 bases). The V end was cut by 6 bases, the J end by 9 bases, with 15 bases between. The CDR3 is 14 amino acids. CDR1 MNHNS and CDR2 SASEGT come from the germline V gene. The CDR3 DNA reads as TGTGCCAGCAGATTAATTGGGGGCAGTTCACCCCTCCACTTT. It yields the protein CASRLIGGSSPLHF.

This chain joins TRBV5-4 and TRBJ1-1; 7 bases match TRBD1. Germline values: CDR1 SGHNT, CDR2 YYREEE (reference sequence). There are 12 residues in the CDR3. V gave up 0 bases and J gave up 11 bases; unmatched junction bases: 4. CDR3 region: CASSLDRGVAFF. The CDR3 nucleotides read TGTGCCAGCAGCTTGGACAGGGGTGTCGCTTTCTTT.

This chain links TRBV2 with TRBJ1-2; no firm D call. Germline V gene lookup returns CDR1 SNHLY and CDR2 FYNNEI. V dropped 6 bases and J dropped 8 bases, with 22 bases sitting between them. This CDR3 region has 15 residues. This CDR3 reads CASRYRVPSSGGYTF. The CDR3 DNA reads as TGTGCCAGCAGATACCGGGTTCCCTCGTCTGGGGGCTACACCTTC.

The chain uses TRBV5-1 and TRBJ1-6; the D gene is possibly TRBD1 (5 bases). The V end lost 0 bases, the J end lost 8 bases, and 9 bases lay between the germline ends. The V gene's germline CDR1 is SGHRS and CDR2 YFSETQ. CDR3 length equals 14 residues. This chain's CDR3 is CASSLGQKDSPLHF. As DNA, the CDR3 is TGCGCCAGCAGCTTGGGACAGAAGGATTCACCCCTCCACTTT.

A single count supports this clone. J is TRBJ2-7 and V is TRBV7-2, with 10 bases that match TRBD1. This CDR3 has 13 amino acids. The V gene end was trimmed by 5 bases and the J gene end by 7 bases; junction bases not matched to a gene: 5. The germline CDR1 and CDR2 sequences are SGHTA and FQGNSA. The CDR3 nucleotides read TGTGCCAGCAGCCCGGGACAGGGGAGGGAGCAGTACTTC. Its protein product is CASSPGQGREQYF.

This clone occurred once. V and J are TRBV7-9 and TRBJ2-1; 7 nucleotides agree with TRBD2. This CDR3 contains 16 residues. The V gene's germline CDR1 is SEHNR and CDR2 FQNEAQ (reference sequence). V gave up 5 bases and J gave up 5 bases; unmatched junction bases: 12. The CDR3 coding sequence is TGTGCCAGCAGCGAGGTCCGGGGGGTGAGGGACAATGAGCAGTTCTTC. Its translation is CASSEVRGVRDNEQFF. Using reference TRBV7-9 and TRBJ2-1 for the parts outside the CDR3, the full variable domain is DTGVSQNPRHKITKRGQNVTFRCDPISEHNRLYWYRQTLGQGPEFLTYFQNEAQLEKSRLLSDRFSAERPKGSFSTLEIQRTEQGDSAMYLCASSEVRGVRDNEQFFGPGTRLTVL.

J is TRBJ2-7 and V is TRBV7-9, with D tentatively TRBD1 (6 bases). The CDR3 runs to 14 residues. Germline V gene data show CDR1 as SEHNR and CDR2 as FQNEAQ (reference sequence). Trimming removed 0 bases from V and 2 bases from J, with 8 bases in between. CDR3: CASSLAQGTYEQYF. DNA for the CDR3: TGTGCCAGCAGCTTAGCTCAGGGGACCTACGAGCAGTACTTC. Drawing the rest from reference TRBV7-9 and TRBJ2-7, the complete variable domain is DTGVSQNPRHKITKRGQNVTFRCDPISEHNRLYWYRQTLGQGPEFLTYFQNEAQLEKSRLLSDRFSAERPKGSFSTLEIQRTEQGDSAMYLCASSLAQGTYEQYFGPGTRLTVT.

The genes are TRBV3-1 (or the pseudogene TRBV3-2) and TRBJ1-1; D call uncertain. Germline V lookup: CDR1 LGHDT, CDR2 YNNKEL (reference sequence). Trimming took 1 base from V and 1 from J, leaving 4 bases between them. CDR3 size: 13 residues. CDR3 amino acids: CASSQVRNTEAFF. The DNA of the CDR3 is TGTGCCAGCAGCCAAGTTCGGAACACTGAAGCTTTCTTT.

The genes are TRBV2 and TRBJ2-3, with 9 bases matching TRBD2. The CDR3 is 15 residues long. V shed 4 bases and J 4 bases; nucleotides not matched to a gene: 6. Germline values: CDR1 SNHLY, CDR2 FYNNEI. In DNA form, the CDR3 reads TGTGCCAGCAGTGGGCCGCGGGGGGGCCCAGATACGCAGTATTTT. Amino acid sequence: CASSGPRGGPDTQYF. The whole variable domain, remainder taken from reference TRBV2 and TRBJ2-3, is EPEVTQTPSHQVTQMGQEVILRCVPISNHLYFYWYRQILGQKVEFLVSFYNNEISEKSEIFDDQFSVERPDGSNFTLKIRSTKLEDSAMYFCASSGPRGGPDTQYFGPGTRLTVL.